This T cell receptor beta chain is drawn from a study of a mutant IDH1 vaccine in newly diagnosed glioma. About the study: The therapy given earlier, which was standard therapy, consisted of radiotherapy, temozolomide, or both, and most of the patients received both. General study points: Among top peripheral T cell clonotypes, changes seemed unrelated to pseudoprogression.

Germline V CDR1 and CDR2: SGHAT, FQNNGV. V dropped 6 bases and J dropped 0; count of bases not matched to a gene: 2. The CDR3 totals 14 residues. On this clone: Its antigen is not known.

Generated by immunoSEQ multiplex PCR, the TCRdb table keeps only in-frame clones and is missing some. Here the sample spans roughly 28,000 clones, approximately 84% being singletons. Time point specified: week 23, last vaccination. In the vaccine, a single dose held 300 ug of the mutant IDH1 20-mer peptide, along with topical imiquimod. The astrocytomas were IDH1-mutant, ATRX-negative, and WHO grade 3 or 4. The V gene is TRBV11-2, the J gene TRBJ2-7; TRBD2 matches 10 bases. This TCR was sampled from a woman aged 18-35 years with glioma. The sample was PBMCs, taken from a glioma patient whose treatment included an IDH1 peptide vaccine. The CDR3: CASRLAGRSYEQYF. For the CDR3, the DNA is TGTGCCAGCAGACTAGCGGGACGCTCCTACGAGCAGTACTTC.